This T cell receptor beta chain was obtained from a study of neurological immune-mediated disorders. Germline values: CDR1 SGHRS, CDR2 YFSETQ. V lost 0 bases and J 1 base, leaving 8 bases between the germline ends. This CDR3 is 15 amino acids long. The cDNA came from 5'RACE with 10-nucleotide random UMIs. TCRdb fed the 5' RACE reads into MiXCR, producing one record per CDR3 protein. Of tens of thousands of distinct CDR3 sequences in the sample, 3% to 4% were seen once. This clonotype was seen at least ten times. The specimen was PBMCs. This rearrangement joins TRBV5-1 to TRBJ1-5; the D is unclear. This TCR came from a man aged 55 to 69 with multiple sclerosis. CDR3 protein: CASSLAPGSNQPQHF. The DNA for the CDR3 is TGCGCCAGCAGCTTGGCCCCGGGAAGCAATCAGCCCCAGCATTTT.